Listed below are T cell receptor beta chains from one sample, sequenced in a study of cytomegalovirus exposure and HLA in healthy donors. TCRdb's table, derived via immunoSEQ multiplex PCR, lists solely in-frame clones and lacks some. The table has more than 110,000 clones, around 80% seen once. The sample taken for sequencing was PBMCs. Source of these receptors: a man in his thirties or forties in good health and CMV-seronegative. Each CDR3 is given with its conserved first and last residue. Fields, in order: clone size, D gene, V gene, J gene, CDR3 DNA, CDR3 protein. The D gene is left open where the match is weak. Size tells how often a clone was seen (once, few, many) or the class of an expanded clone, and some rows leave it out.

abundance: .
d_gene: TRBD2
v_gene: TRBV10-2
j_gene: TRBJ2-1
CDR3nt: TGCGCCAGCAGAGCGGGGGGGCTAGGGGGGGAGCAGTTCTTC
CDR3aa: CASRAGGLGGEQFF

abundance: .
d_gene: .
v_gene: TRBV6-5
j_gene: TRBJ2-1
CDR3nt: TGTGCCAGCAGTTCCCGAGGCGCCGGGAGTTACAATGAGCAGTTCTTC
CDR3aa: CASSSRGAGSYNEQFF

abundance: .
d_gene: TRBD1
v_gene: TRBV19
j_gene: TRBJ1-1
CDR3nt: TGTGCCAGTAGTAACCCCCGGACAGGGTGGGACACTGAAGCTTTCTTT
CDR3aa: CASSNPRTGWDTEAFF

abundance: .
d_gene: .
v_gene: TRBV5-1
j_gene: TRBJ1-1
CDR3nt: TGCGCCAGCAGCTTCTTCACAGGGAGTTGGAACACTGAAGCTTTCTTT
CDR3aa: CASSFFTGSWNTEAFF

abundance: .
d_gene: TRBD2
v_gene: TRBV6-1
j_gene: TRBJ2-7
CDR3nt: TGTGCCAGCAGTCCGACTAGCGGGACGTACGAGCAGTACTTC
CDR3aa: CASSPTSGTYEQYF

abundance: .
d_gene: .
v_gene: TRBV28
j_gene: TRBJ1-2
CDR3nt: TGTGCCAGCAGTTTATCCAACCCGGGAAGCCGAGGCTACACCTTC
CDR3aa: CASSLSNPGSRGYTF

abundance: .
d_gene: .
v_gene: TRBV5-1
j_gene: TRBJ1-4
CDR3nt: TGCGCCAGCAGCTTGGGTTGGGGCCCACTACCAAATGAAAAACTGTTTTTT
CDR3aa: CASSLGWGPLPNEKLFF

abundance: few
d_gene: .
v_gene: TRBV19
j_gene: TRBJ1-1
CDR3nt: TGTGCCAGTAGTATGGGGCCAGCCACTGAAGCTTTCTTT
CDR3aa: CASSMGPATEAFF

abundance: .
d_gene: .
v_gene: TRBV4-1
j_gene: TRBJ1-1
CDR3nt: TGCGCCAGCAGCCAAGATCCCTACACTGAAGCTTTCTTT
CDR3aa: CASSQDPYTEAFF

abundance: .
d_gene: .
v_gene: TRBV28
j_gene: TRBJ1-2
CDR3nt: TGTGCCAGCGCTGGGGCAGGGTGGGGCTACACCTTC
CDR3aa: CASAGAGWGYTF

abundance: once
d_gene: .
v_gene: TRBV19
j_gene: TRBJ1-5
CDR3nt: TGTGCCAGTAGTATCCAGGGTCCCCTCAATCAGCCCCAGCATTTT
CDR3aa: CASSIQGPLNQPQHF

abundance: .
d_gene: TRBD1
v_gene: TRBV10-1
j_gene: TRBJ1-4
CDR3nt: TGCGCCAGCAGTGAGACAGGACAGGGGCGCGAAACTAATGAAAAACTGTTTTTT
CDR3aa: CASSETGQGRETNEKLFF

abundance: few
d_gene: TRBD1
v_gene: TRBV5-6
j_gene: TRBJ1-2
CDR3nt: TGTGCCAGCAGGATACAGGGGAACTATGGCTACACCTTC
CDR3aa: CASRIQGNYGYTF

abundance: .
d_gene: TRBD1
v_gene: TRBV18
j_gene: TRBJ1-2
CDR3nt: TGTGCCAGCTCGTCGGACAGGGTTGTAGGCTACACCTTC
CDR3aa: CASSSDRVVGYTF

abundance: .
d_gene: .
v_gene: TRBV29-1
j_gene: TRBJ1-1
CDR3nt: TGCAGCGTTGGCGAAAACACTGAAGCTTTCTTT
CDR3aa: CSVGENTEAFF

abundance: once
d_gene: TRBD1
v_gene: TRBV10-2
j_gene: TRBJ2-7
CDR3nt: TGCGCCAGCAGAACAGGGGGCTACGAGCAGTACTTC
CDR3aa: CASRTGGYEQYF